This T cell receptor (beta chain) derives from a study of T cells expressing NK-cell markers. The length of the CDR3 is 16 residues. The germline CDR1 and CDR2 sequences are MNHNS and SASEGT. About this clonotype itself: Its cognate antigen is unknown.

Findings and limits, study-wide: Dominant NKG2C+ clonotypes made up roughly 1.0-7.5% of CD8+ T cells in a handful of donors. Four of the donors also had these clonotypes leading their CD3+CD56-NKG2C+ fraction.

For each CDR3 protein, TCRdb gives one entry from its re-call of the 5' RACE reads, without DNA. Its table lists under 500,000 distinct CDR3 sequences. This receptor was identified in a woman aged 18 to 75 in good health. The chain recombines TRBV6-1 with TRBJ2-3; TCRdb's assignment of TRBD1 cannot be checked, as there is no DNA. Sequenced: blood T cells: a sorted CD56 or NKG2C T cell subset, CD4+ or CD8+ T cells, or bulk PBMC T cells (not recorded which). CDR3 region: CASISSGGAPHDTQYF.